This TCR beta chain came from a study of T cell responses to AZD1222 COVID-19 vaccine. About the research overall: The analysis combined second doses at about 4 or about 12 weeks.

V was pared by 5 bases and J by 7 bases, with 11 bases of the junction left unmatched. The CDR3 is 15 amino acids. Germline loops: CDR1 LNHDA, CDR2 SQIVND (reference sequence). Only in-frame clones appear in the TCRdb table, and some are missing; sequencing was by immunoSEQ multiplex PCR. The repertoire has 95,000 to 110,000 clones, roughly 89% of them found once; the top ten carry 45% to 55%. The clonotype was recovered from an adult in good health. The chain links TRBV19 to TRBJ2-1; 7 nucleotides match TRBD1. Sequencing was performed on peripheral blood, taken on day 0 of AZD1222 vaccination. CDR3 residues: CASSLYGQARNEQFF. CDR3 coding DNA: TGTGCCAGTAGTCTATATGGACAGGCCCGGAATGAGCAGTTCTTC.